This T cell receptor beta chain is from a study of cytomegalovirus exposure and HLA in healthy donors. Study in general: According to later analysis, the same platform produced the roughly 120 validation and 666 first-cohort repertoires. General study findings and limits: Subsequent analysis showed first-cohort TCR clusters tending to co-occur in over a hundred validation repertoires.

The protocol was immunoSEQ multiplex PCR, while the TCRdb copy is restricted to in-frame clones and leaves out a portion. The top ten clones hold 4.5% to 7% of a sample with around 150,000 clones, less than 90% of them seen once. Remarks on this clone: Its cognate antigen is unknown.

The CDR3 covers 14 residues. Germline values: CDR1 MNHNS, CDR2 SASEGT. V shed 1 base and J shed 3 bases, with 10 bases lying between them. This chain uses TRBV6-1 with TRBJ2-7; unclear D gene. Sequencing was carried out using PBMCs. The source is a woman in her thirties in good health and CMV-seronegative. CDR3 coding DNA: TGTGCCAGCAGTGAAGTTACAGTTAACTACGAGCAGTACTTC. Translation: CASSEVTVNYEQYF.